This T cell receptor (beta chain) emerged from a study of cytomegalovirus exposure and HLA in healthy donors. V was cut by 6 bases and J by 7 bases, with 22 bases left in between. The CDR3 sequence is 15 residues long. Germline assignment: CDR1 SGHRS and CDR2 YFSETQ. The PCR had 60 Vbeta and 13 Jbeta primers. Sequencing was performed with immunoSEQ multiplex PCR; in TCRdb, only in-frame clones are kept and a portion is missing. The sample shows roughly 190,000 clones, roughly a tenth of them seen only once. V and J are TRBV5-1 and TRBJ1-2, with D possibly being TRBD1 (6 bases). The source of this sequence is a woman younger than 45 in good health and CMV-seropositive. Sequencing was performed on PBMCs. In DNA, the CDR3 is TGCGCCAGCACCCTGGTTGGGGGCTCGGGAATTGGCTACACCTTC. It encodes CASTLVGGSGIGYTF.